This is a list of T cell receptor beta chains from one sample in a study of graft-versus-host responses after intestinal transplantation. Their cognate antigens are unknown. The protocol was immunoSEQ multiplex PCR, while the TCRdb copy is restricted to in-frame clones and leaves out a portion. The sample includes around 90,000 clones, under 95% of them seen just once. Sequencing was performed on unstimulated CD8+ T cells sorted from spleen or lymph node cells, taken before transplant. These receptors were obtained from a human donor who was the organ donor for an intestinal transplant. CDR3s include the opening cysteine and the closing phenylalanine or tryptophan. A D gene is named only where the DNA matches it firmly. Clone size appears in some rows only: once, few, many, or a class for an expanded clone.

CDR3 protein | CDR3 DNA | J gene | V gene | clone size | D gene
CASQSGGALDTQYF | TGCGCCAGCCAAAGCGGGGGGGCGTTAGATACGCAGTATTTT | TRBJ2-3 | TRBV4-1 | . | TRBD2
CASSRPAWAVGNNEQFF | TGCGCCAGCAGCCGCCCGGCCTGGGCCGTCGGGAACAATGAGCAGTTCTTC | TRBJ2-1 | TRBV4-1 | . | .
CASSVGGASSGELFF | TGTGCCAGCAGCGTAGGGGGCGCGTCTTCCGGGGAGCTGTTTTTT | TRBJ2-2 | TRBV9 | . | .
CASSSAGRGTSTNTGELFF | TGTGCCAGCAGCTCCGCGGGTCGGGGGACTAGCACGAACACCGGGGAGCTGTTTTTT | TRBJ2-2 | TRBV7-6 | once | TRBD2
CSVSLPRYNEQFF | TGCAGCGTTTCCCTGCCCCGGTACAATGAGCAGTTCTTC | TRBJ2-1 | TRBV29-1 | . | .
CASSIHPTDTQYF | TGTGCCAGCTCAATACACCCCACAGATACGCAGTATTTT | TRBJ2-3 | TRBV27 | . | .
CASNSVVGVSTPFYGYTF | TGTGCCAGCAACTCTGTGGTCGGGGTTTCCACACCTTTCTATGGCTACACCTTC | TRBJ1-2 | TRBV2 | . | .
CASTPGTGMNTEAFF | TGCGCCAGCACACCCGGGACAGGAATGAACACTGAAGCTTTCTTT | TRBJ1-1 | TRBV5-1 | . | TRBD1
CASSHRTVTENYGYTF | TGCGCCAGCAGCCACCGGACAGTTACTGAAAACTATGGCTACACCTTC | TRBJ1-2 | TRBV4-1 | . | .
CASSVLMGLLTGNTIYF | TGTGCCAGCAGCGTCTTGATGGGGCTCCTCACTGGAAACACCATATATTTT | TRBJ1-3 | TRBV2 | . | .
CASSSIQPGLADGYIGELFF | TGTGCCAGCAGTTCGATCCAACCGGGACTAGCGGACGGTTATATCGGGGAGCTGTTTTTT | TRBJ2-2 | TRBV28 | . | TRBD2
CASSDDADRETNEKLFF | TGCGCCAGCAGTGACGACGCAGACAGGGAAACTAATGAAAAACTGTTTTTT | TRBJ1-4 | TRBV10-1 | . | TRBD1
CASSPGMWQPQHF | TGTGCCAGCAGCCCAGGGATGTGGCAGCCCCAGCATTTT | TRBJ1-5 | TRBV9 | . | .
CATLGVAGVSDTQYF | TGTGCCACCCTGGGGGTAGCGGGAGTGTCAGATACGCAGTATTTT | TRBJ2-3 | TRBV19 | . | TRBD2
CASSFVGLAIRF | TGTGCCAGCAGCTTCGTGGGGCTCGCCATTCGTTTC | TRBJ1-2 | TRBV7-9 | . | .
CASSPEREKLFF | TGTGCCAGCTCACCGGAGCGGGAAAAACTGTTTTTT | TRBJ1-4 | TRBV18 | . | .
CASSSGTISWETQYF | TGTGCCAGCAGCTCCGGGACAATCAGTTGGGAGACCCAGTACTTC | TRBJ2-5 | TRBV5-4 | . | .
CASSQGASNQPQHF | TGTGCCAGCAGTCAGGGGGCGAGCAATCAGCCCCAGCATTTT | TRBJ1-5 | TRBV25-1 | . | TRBD1
CASRPRQGAHDEQYF | TGTGCCAGCAGACCCCGACAGGGGGCTCACGACGAGCAGTACTTC | TRBJ2-7 | TRBV28 | . | TRBD1
CASSFSLAYEQFF | TGCGCCAGCAGCTTTAGTCTAGCGTATGAGCAGTTCTTC | TRBJ2-1 | TRBV5-1 | . | .
CASSQEPGGGETQYF | TGTGCCAGCAGCCAAGAACCCGGGGGAGGAGAGACCCAGTACTTC | TRBJ2-5 | TRBV14 | . | .
CASSLTGEAFF | TGCGCCAGCAGCTTGACGGGGGAAGCTTTCTTT | TRBJ1-1 | TRBV5-1 | . | .
CASSSTGYWYEAYEQYF | TGCGCCAGCAGCAGCACAGGGTATTGGTACGAGGCCTACGAGCAGTACTTC | TRBJ2-7 | TRBV5-1 | . | .
CASSVTGVSTDTQYF | TGTGCCAGCAGCGTGACAGGGGTCAGCACAGATACGCAGTATTTT | TRBJ2-3 | TRBV9 | . | TRBD1
CASSEGRGATGNTIYF | TGTGCCAGCAGTGAAGGTCGGGGGGCTACTGGAAACACCATATATTTT | TRBJ1-3 | TRBV6-1 | . | .
CASSQDTPGGTEAFF | TGTGCCAGCAGCCAAGATACTCCCGGTGGCACTGAAGCTTTCTTT | TRBJ1-1 | TRBV4-2 | few | .
CASSVRGAGFSYNEQFF | TGTGCCAGCAGTGTCCGGGGGGCGGGGTTTTCCTACAATGAGCAGTTCTTC | TRBJ2-1 | TRBV9 | . | .
CASSQTIWTSGSYEQYF | TGCGCCAGCAGCCAAACAATTTGGACTAGCGGATCCTACGAGCAGTACTTC | TRBJ2-7 | TRBV4-1 | . | TRBD2
CASSYSAGTNQPQHF | TGTGCCAGCAGTTACTCAGCGGGGACCAATCAGCCCCAGCATTTT | TRBJ1-5 | TRBV6-5 | few | .
CASSYRDTQYF | TGTGCCAGCAGTTACCGAGATACGCAGTATTTT | TRBJ2-3 | TRBV6-6 | . | .
CASSEYTGDYGYTF | TGTGCCAGCAGTGAATATACAGGAGACTATGGCTACACCTTC | TRBJ1-2 | TRBV2 | . | .
CASSYFGNTEAFF | TGTGCCAGCAGTTACTTCGGGAACACTGAAGCTTTCTTT | TRBJ1-1 | TRBV6-6 | few | .